The sequence of this T cell receptor (beta chain) was determined in a study of T cells expressing NK-cell markers. Across the whole study: CD3+CD56+NKG2C+, CD3+CD56+NKG2C- and CD3+CD56-NKG2C+ T cells, once sorted, supplied the TCR beta repertoires. HCMV seropositivity characterized most of the eight sequenced donors, and seronegativity one. Findings and limits, study-wide: These clonotypes additionally ranked first within the CD3+CD56-NKG2C+ fraction of a handful of donors. The study did not resolve the HCMV specificity of expanded NKG2C+ T cell clones.

TCRdb reprocessed the 5' RACE reads and stores each CDR3 protein as one record, lacking DNA. The sample table includes some 440,000 distinct CDR3 sequences. The CDR3 covers 14 residues. Germline V CDR1 and CDR2: KGHDR, SFDVKD. Comments on this clonotype: Its antigen is not known.

The chain has TRBV24-1 and TRBJ2-5; checking the TCRdb D call of TRBD1 is not possible without DNA. This TCR was sampled from a woman between 45 and 65 years old in good health. Sequenced sample: blood T cells: a sorted CD56 or NKG2C T cell subset, CD4+ or CD8+ T cells, or bulk PBMC T cells (not recorded which). CDR3 amino acids: CATSEPGHQETQYF.